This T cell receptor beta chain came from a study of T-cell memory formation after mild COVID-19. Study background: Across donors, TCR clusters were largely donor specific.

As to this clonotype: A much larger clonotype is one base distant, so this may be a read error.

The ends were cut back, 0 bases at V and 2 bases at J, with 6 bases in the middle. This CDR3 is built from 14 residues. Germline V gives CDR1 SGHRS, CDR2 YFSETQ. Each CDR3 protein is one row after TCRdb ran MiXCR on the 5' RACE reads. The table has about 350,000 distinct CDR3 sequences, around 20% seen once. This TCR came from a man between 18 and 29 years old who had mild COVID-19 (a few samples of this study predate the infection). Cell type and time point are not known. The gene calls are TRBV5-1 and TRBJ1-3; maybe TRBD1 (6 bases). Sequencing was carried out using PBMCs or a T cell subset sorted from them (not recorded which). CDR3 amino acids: CASSLAGAGNTIYF. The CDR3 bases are TGCGCCAGCAGCTTGGCAGGGGCTGGAAACACCATATATTTT.